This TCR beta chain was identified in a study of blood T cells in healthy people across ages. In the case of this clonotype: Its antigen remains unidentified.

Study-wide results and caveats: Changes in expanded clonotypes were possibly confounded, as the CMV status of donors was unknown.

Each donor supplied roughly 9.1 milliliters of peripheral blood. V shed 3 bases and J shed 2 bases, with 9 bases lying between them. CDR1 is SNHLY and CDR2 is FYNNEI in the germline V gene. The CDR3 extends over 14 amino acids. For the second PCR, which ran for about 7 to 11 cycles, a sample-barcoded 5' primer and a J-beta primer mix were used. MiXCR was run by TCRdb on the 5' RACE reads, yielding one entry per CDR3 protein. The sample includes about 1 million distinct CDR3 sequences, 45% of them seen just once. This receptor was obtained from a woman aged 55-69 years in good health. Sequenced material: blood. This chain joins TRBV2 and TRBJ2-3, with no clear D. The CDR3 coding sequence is TGTGCCAGCAGTGATGGGCAGCTCACAGATACGCAGTATTTT. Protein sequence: CASSDGQLTDTQYF.